The rows below give T cell receptor beta chains drawn from one sample of a study of cytomegalovirus exposure and HLA in healthy donors. TCRdb's table, derived via immunoSEQ multiplex PCR, lists solely in-frame clones and lacks some. The sample has 120,000 or so clones, 80% seen once. The sample comprised PBMCs. The receptors come from a young man in good health and CMV-seronegative. Both conserved end residues are part of each CDR3. The D gene is left open where the match is weak. A row's size may be missing; if present it is once, few, many or a size class.

abundance,v_gene,d_gene,j_gene,CDR3aa,CDR3nt
-,TRBV6-5,TRBD1,TRBJ1-1,CASSTGGVLNTEAFF,TGTGCCAGCAGCACAGGGGGCGTATTAAACACTGAAGCTTTCTTT
-,TRBV7-9,TRBD2,TRBJ2-7,CSSSSGLVSYEQYF,TGTTCCAGCAGCTCCGGACTAGTTTCCTACGAGCAGTACTTC
-,TRBV6-1,TRBD1,TRBJ1-5,CASRVTGRNQPQHF,TGTGCCAGCAGAGTGACAGGGAGAAATCAGCCCCAGCATTTT
-,TRBV19,-,TRBJ1-1,CASSIDDPGSTEAFF,TGTGCCAGTAGTATAGATGATCCGGGATCGACTGAAGCTTTCTTT
-,TRBV27,-,TRBJ2-7,CASSLGDTRVPDRQYF,TGTGCCAGCAGTTTGGGGGACACCCGAGTGCCGGACCGGCAGTACTTC
-,TRBV11-3,TRBD2,TRBJ2-1,CASSFLIAGISNEQFF,TGTGCCAGCAGCTTTCTTATAGCGGGAATAAGCAATGAGCAGTTCTTC
-,TRBV11-3,-,TRBJ1-1,CASSLGENTEAFF,TGTGCCAGCAGCTTAGGCGAGAACACTGAAGCTTTCTTT
-,TRBV4-1,-,TRBJ2-3,CASSFGGPDTQYF,TGCGCCAGCAGTTTCGGAGGGCCAGATACGCAGTATTTT
-,TRBV6-1,TRBD2,TRBJ2-3,CASTTGGRADTQYF,TGTGCCAGCACCACGGGAGGGCGCGCAGATACGCAGTATTTT
-,TRBV19,TRBD2,TRBJ2-7,CASSTGLAGGINSYEQYF,TGTGCCAGTAGTACGGGACTAGCGGGAGGTATTAACTCCTACGAGCAGTACTTC
-,TRBV5-1,TRBD2,TRBJ2-2,CASRNGLAGGPGDTGELFF,TGCGCCAGCAGGAACGGACTAGCGGGAGGACCCGGCGACACCGGGGAGCTGTTTTTT
-,TRBV19,-,TRBJ1-3,CASSMTHLRNTIYF,TGTGCCAGTAGTATGACACATCTACGAAACACCATATATTTT
-,TRBV5-4,TRBD1,TRBJ2-5,CASRRMDRGQETQYF,TGTGCCAGCAGACGGATGGACAGGGGGCAAGAGACCCAGTACTTC
-,TRBV4-3,TRBD2,TRBJ2-1,CASSPGTAGVSYNEQFF,TGCGCCAGCAGCCCGGGAACAGCGGGAGTCTCTTACAATGAGCAGTTCTTC
-,TRBV18,-,TRBJ1-2,CASSPYGEGLGYGYPF,TGTGCCAGCTCACCATATGGGGAGGGGCTCGGCTATGGCTACCCCTTC
-,TRBV6-1,TRBD1,TRBJ2-5,CASSEARTGRETQYF,TGTGCCAGCAGTGAAGCGAGGACAGGGCGAGAGACCCAGTACTTC
-,TRBV7-9,-,TRBJ2-7,CASSLSARPTYEQYF,TGTGCCAGCAGCTTATCGGCTAGACCCACCTACGAGCAGTACTTC
-,TRBV4-3,TRBD2,TRBJ2-1,CASSQTTSGSAYNEQFF,TGCGCCAGCAGCCAAACGACTAGCGGGAGCGCTTACAATGAGCAGTTCTTC
-,TRBV7-9,TRBD2,TRBJ2-7,CASSLARAGGAEQYF,TGTGCCAGCAGCTTAGCCAGAGCGGGAGGTGCCGAGCAGTACTTC
-,TRBV30,-,TRBJ1-1,CAWTPGDGNTEAFF,TGTGCCTGGACCCCGGGTGACGGCAACACTGAAGCTTTCTTT
-,TRBV11-1,-,TRBJ2-7,CASSRTSYEQYF,TGTGCCAGCAGCCGAACATCCTACGAGCAGTACTTC
-,TRBV10-1,-,TRBJ1-1,CASSDGTIDEAFF,TGCGCCAGCAGTGATGGGACAATAGATGAAGCTTTCTTT
few,TRBV28,-,TRBJ1-1,CASKKQGRGTEAFF,TGTGCCAGCAAGAAACAGGGAAGGGGCACTGAAGCTTTCTTT
-,TRBV7-9,TRBD1,TRBJ1-1,CSSSPGQLPMNTEAFF,TGTTCCAGCAGCCCGGGACAGCTCCCTATGAACACTGAAGCTTTCTTT
-,TRBV7-9,TRBD1,TRBJ2-7,CASSLGQGNEQYF,TGTGCCAGCAGCTTGGGACAGGGGAACGAGCAGTACTTC
-,TRBV30,TRBD2,TRBJ2-3,CAWSRGLAGETDTQYF,TGTGCCTGGAGTCGGGGACTAGCGGGAGAAACAGATACGCAGTATTTT
-,TRBV9,TRBD2,TRBJ2-1,CASSVGGGVGGRSGSYNEQFF,TGTGCCAGCAGCGTAGGTGGAGGTGTGGGCGGGAGGTCTGGCTCCTACAATGAGCAGTTCTTC
-,TRBV5-6,TRBD1,TRBJ1-1,CASSRTGIGTEAFF,TGTGCCAGCAGCAGGACAGGGATTGGCACTGAAGCTTTCTTT
-,TRBV7-8,-,TRBJ1-5,CASSLEGGQPQHF,TGTGCCAGCAGCTTAGAAGGAGGCCAGCCCCAGCATTTT
-,TRBV7-9,TRBD2,TRBJ2-1,CASSPSGRTYNEQFF,TGTGCCAGCAGCCCTAGCGGGAGAACCTACAATGAGCAGTTCTTC
few,TRBV2,TRBD1,TRBJ1-1,CASSEDQGVGDTEAFF,TGTGCCAGCAGTGAGGACCAGGGGGTTGGGGACACTGAAGCTTTCTTT
-,TRBV5-6,TRBD2,TRBJ2-1,CASAGGSPYNEQFF,TGTGCCAGCGCGGGAGGCTCTCCCTACAATGAGCAGTTCTTC
-,TRBV10-3,TRBD1,TRBJ2-7,CAISQGTGGSYEQYF,TGTGCCATCAGCCAAGGGACAGGGGGCTCGTACGAGCAGTACTTC
-,TRBV6-1,TRBD2,TRBJ2-3,CASSVTDGRGFMTDTQYF,TGTGCCAGCAGTGTAACCGACGGGAGGGGTTTTATGACAGATACGCAGTATTTT
-,TRBV5-4,TRBD1,TRBJ2-5,CASSPTGGRETQYF,TGTGCCAGCAGCCCGACAGGGGGCAGGGAGACCCAGTACTTC
-,TRBV10-3,-,TRBJ2-7,CAISESVGGVRSEQYF,TGTGCCATCAGTGAGTCGGTAGGGGGTGTACGCTCCGAGCAGTACTTC
-,TRBV19,-,TRBJ2-2,CASSYISANTGELFF,TGTGCCAGTAGTTATATAAGCGCGAACACCGGGGAGCTGTTTTTT
-,TRBV7-8,TRBD2,TRBJ2-1,CASSSGTSNEQFF,TGTGCCAGCAGTTCGGGGACTAGCAATGAGCAGTTCTTC
few,TRBV4-2,TRBD2,TRBJ2-3,CASSQSLAGGSDTQYF,TGTGCCAGCAGCCAATCCCTAGCGGGAGGATCAGATACGCAGTATTTT
-,TRBV25-1,-,TRBJ2-1,CASSGGNEQFF,TGTGCCAGCTCGGGTGGGAATGAGCAGTTCTTC
-,TRBV5-1,TRBD2,TRBJ2-3,CASSLVGTSGNTDTQYF,TGCGCCAGCAGCTTGGTCGGGACTAGCGGGAACACAGATACGCAGTATTTT
-,TRBV18,TRBD2,TRBJ2-7,CASSPARTSGTYEQYF,TGTGCCAGCTCACCAGCGAGGACTAGCGGGACTTACGAGCAGTACTTC
-,TRBV7-9,-,TRBJ1-5,CASSLWQGISNQPQHF,TGTGCCAGCAGCTTGTGGCAGGGGATTAGCAATCAGCCCCAGCATTTT
-,TRBV7-9,-,TRBJ2-2,CASSLGDGQSNTGELFF,TGTGCCAGCAGCTTAGGGGACGGACAGAGTAACACCGGGGAGCTGTTTTTT
-,TRBV27,TRBD1,TRBJ1-2,CASKGQGINYGYTF,TGTGCCAGCAAGGGACAGGGGATTAACTATGGCTACACCTTC
-,TRBV6-5,TRBD1,TRBJ1-4,CASSPRGQAGEKLFF,TGTGCCAGCAGTCCCCGGGGACAGGCGGGTGAAAAACTGTTTTTT
-,TRBV2,-,TRBJ1-1,CASSLAQGSTEAFF,TGTGCCAGCAGCTTGGCCCAGGGTAGCACTGAAGCTTTCTTT
few,TRBV5-1,-,TRBJ2-1,CASSRTVASPSSGNEQFF,TGCGCCAGCAGCCGAACCGTGGCTAGCCCCAGTAGCGGCAATGAGCAGTTCTTC